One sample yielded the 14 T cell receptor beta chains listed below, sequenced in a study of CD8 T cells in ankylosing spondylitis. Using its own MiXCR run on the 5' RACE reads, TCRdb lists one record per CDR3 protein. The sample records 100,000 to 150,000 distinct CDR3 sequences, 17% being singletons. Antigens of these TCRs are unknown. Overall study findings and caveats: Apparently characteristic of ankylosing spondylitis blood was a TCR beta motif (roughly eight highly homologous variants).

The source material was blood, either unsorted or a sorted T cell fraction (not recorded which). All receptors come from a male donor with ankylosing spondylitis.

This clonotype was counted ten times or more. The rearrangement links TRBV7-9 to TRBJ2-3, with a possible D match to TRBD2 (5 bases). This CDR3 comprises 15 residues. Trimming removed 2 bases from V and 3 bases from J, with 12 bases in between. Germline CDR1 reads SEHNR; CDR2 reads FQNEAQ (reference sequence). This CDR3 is CASSLIRDRTDTQYF. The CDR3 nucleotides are TGTGCCAGCAGCTTAATCCGGGATCGGACAGATACGCAGTATTTT.

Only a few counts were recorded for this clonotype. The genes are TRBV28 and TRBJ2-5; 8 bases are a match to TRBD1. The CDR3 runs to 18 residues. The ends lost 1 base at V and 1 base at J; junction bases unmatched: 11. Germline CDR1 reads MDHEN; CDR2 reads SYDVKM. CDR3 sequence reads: CASSLSLGQGLFQETQYF. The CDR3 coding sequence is TGTGCCAGCAGTTTATCCCTAGGACAGGGCCTATTCCAAGAGACCCAGTACTTC.

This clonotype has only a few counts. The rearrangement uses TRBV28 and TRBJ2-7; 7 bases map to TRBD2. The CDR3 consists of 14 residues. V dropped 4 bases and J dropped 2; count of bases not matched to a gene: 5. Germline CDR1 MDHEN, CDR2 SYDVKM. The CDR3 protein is CASSYTRGAYEQYF. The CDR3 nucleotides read TGTGCCAGCAGTTACACTCGGGGGGCCTACGAGCAGTACTTC. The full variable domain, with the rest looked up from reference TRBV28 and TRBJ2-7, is DVKVTQSSRYLVKRTGEKVFLECVQDMDHENMFWYRQDPGLGLRLIYFSYDVKMKEKGDIPEGYSVSREKKERFSLILESASTNQTSMYLCASSYTRGAYEQYFGPGTRLTVT.

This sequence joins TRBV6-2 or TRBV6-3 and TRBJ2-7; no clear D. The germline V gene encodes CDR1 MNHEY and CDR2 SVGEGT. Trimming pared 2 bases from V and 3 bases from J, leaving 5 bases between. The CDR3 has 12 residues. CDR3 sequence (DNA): TGTGCCAGCAGTTACCAGGTCTACGAGCAGTACTTC. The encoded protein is CASSYQVYEQYF.

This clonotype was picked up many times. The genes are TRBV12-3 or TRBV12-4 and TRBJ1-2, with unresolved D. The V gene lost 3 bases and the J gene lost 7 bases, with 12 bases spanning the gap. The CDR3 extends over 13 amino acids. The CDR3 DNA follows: TGTGCCAGCAGTTTCGGCAGGCTCTCTGGCTACACCTTC. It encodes CASSFGRLSGYTF.

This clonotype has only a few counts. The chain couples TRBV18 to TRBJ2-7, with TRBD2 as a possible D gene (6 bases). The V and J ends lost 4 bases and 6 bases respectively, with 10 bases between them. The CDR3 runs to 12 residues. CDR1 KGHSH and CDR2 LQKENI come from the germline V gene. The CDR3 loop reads CASSRAGGEQYF. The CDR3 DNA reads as TGTGCCAGCTCACGAGCCGGGGGCGAGCAGTACTTC.

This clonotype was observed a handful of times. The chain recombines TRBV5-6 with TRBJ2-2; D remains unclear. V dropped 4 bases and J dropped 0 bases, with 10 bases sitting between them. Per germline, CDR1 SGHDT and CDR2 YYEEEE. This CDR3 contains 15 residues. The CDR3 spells CASSEGIPNTGELFF. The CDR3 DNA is TGTGCCAGCAGCGAAGGGATCCCGAACACCGGGGAGCTGTTTTTT.

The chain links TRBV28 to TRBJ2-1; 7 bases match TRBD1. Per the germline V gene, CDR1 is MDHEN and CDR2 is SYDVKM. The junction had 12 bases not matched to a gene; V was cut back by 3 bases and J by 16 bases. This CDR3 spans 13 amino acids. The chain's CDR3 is CASSFPRDSRPFF. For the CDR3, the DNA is TGTGCCAGCAGTTTCCCCCGGGACAGCCGACCCTTCTTC.

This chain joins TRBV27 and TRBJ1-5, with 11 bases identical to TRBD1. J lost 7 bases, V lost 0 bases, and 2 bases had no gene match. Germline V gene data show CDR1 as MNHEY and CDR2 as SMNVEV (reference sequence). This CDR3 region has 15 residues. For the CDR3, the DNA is TGTGCCAGCAGTTTATCAGGGACAGGGGGACAGCCCCAGCATTTT. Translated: CASSLSGTGGQPQHF.

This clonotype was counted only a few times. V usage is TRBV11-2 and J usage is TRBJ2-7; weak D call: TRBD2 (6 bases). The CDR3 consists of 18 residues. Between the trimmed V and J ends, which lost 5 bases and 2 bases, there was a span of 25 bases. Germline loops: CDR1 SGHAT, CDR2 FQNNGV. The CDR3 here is CASSQRARYGRATYEQYF. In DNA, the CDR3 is TGTGCCAGCAGCCAAAGAGCACGGTACGGGAGAGCTACCTACGAGCAGTACTTC.

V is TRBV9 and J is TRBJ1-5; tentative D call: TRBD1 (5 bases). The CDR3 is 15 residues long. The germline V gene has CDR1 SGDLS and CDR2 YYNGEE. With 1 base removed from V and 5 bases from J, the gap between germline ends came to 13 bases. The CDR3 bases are TGTGCCAGCAGCGTAAGGGGCTCGTGGGATCAGCCCCAGCATTTT. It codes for CASSVRGSWDQPQHF.

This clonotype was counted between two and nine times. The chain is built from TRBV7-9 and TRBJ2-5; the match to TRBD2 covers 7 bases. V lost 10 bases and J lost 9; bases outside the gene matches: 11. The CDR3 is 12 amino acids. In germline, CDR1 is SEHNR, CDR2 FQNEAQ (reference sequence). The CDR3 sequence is CATTSDSRAQYF. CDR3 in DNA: TGTGCCACCACTAGCGATTCAAGGGCCCAGTACTTC.

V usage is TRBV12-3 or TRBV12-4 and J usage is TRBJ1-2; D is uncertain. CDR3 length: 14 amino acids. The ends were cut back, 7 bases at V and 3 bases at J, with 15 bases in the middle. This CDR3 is CASTLTRADYGYTF. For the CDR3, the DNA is TGTGCCAGCACTCTCACAAGGGCGGACTATGGCTACACCTTC.

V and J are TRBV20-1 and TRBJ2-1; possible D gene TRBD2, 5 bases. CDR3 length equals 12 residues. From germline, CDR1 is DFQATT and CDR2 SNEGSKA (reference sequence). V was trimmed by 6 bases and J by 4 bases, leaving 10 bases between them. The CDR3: CSARGVYNEQFF. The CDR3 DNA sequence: TGCAGTGCCCGGGGAGTATACAATGAGCAGTTCTTC.